Given below is one TCR beta chain in context. Its antigen remains unidentified. These data come from a study of T cell repertoires in ileal Crohn's disease. Whole-study findings and limits: Endoscopic recurrence occurred in every patient whose clonality exceeded 26.8%.

Data came from immunoSEQ multiplex PCR; TCRdb stores just in-frame clones and leaves some out. The table shows approximately 13,000 clones, with 60% to 70% occurring only once. This CDR3 has 17 amino acids. Germline assignment: CDR1 SNHLY and CDR2 FYNNEI. Trimming stripped 6 bases from V and 6 bases from J, with 24 bases between. As for time point: neoterminal ileum biopsy at postoperative endoscopy, about 6 months after surgery. Adults with ileal or ileocolonic Crohn's disease and an indication for resection were eligible. The chain carries TRBV2 and TRBJ2-1; D is perhaps TRBD2 (6 bases). Sequenced input: ileal tissue. The sequence came from an adult with Crohn's disease. In DNA, the CDR3 is TGTGCCAGCAGCGCCGGTTGGAGGGAGTTTTTCGGCAATGAGCAGTTCTTC. It codes for CASSAGWREFFGNEQFF.